Detailed here is one T cell receptor (beta chain). Its specificity is unknown. The data stem from a study of cytomegalovirus exposure and HLA in healthy donors. Study-wide results and limits: Researchers catalogued 164 TCR beta chains as cytomegalovirus-associated. Most of the TCR beta V segments (in an earlier analysis) were productive either about 87% or about 30% of the time. According to reports, the classifier identified cytomegalovirus status with high specificity and sensitivity.

With 60 Vbeta and 13 Jbeta primers, the PCR was carried out. The protocol was immunoSEQ multiplex PCR, while the TCRdb copy is restricted to in-frame clones and leaves out a portion. The profile shows over 150,000 clones, about three quarters of them singletons. The length of the CDR3 is 15 residues. V lost 7 bases and J lost 6; bases outside the gene matches: 8. Germline CDR1 is SNHLY and CDR2 is FYNNEI. The TCR originated in a woman aged 50 to 60 in good health and CMV-seropositive. The gene calls are TRBV2 and TRBJ2-1; 11 bases align to TRBD2. The specimen was PBMCs. This CDR3 reads CASNTLAGVRNEQFF. The CDR3 DNA reads as TGTGCCAGCAACACACTAGCGGGAGTACGCAATGAGCAGTTCTTC.